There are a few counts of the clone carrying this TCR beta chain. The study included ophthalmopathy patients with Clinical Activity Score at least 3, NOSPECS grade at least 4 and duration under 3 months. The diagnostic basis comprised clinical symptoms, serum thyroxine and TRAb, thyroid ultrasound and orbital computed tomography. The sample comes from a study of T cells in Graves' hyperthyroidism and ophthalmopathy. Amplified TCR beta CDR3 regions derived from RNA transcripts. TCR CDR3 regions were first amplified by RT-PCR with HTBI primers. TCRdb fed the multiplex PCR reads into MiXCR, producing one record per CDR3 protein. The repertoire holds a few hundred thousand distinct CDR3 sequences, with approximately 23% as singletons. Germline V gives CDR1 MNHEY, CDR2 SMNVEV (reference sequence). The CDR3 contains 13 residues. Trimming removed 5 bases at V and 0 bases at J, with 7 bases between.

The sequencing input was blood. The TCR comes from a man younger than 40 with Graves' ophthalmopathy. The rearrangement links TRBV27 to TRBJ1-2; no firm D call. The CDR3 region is CASSPKANYGYTF. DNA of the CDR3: TGTGCCAGCAGTCCGAAAGCTAACTATGGCTACACCTTC.